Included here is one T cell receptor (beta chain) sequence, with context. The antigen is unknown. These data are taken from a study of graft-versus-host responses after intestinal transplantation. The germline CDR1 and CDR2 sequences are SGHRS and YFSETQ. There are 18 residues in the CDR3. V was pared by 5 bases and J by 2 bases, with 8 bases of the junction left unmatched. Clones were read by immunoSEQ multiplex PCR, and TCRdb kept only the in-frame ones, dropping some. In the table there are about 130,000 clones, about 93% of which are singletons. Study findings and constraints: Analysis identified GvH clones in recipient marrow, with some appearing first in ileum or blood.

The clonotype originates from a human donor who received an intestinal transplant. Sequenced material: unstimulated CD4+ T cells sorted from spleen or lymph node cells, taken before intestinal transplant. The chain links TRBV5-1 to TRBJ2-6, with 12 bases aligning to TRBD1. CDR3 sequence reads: CASRSPGQGAAGANVLTF. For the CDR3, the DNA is TGCGCCAGCAGGTCTCCGGGACAGGGGGCGGCTGGGGCCAACGTCCTGACTTTC.